This TCR beta chain is drawn from a study of blood T cell repertoires in COVID-19. Turning to the study itself: The samples span acute and convalescent COVID-19 from the United States, Italy and Spain. Sample material is recorded as cDNA or gDNA derived from T cells, B-cell-depleted T cells, or PBMCs.

Study processing details: How many nucleated cells were present was estimated from reference gene primer amplification. Some clones are missing from TCRdb's copy, which holds only in-frame ones; the method was immunoSEQ multiplex PCR. From that table come the V and J calls and clone size; the DNA was used to work out D and trimming. Among about 70,000 clones, over 65% were seen once, and the ten largest hold 35% to 45%. The trim removed 2 bases at V and 11 bases at J, leaving 6 bases unmatched. Germline CDR1 and CDR2: ENHRY and SYGVKD. CDR3 length: 15 amino acids. The sample was peripheral blood. V and J are TRBV10-3 and TRBJ1-6; 10 nucleotides align to TRBD1. This clonotype originated in a woman in her seventies with acute or convalescent COVID-19. The CDR3 DNA is TGTGCCATCAGTGAGGGGGGACAGGGGTGGGCACCCCTCCACTTT. Translating gives CAISEGGQGWAPLHF.